This T cell receptor beta chain was obtained from a study of blood T cell repertoires in COVID-19. Across the study: Both acute and convalescent COVID-19 samples were obtained from the United States, Italy and Spain. The cDNA or gDNA used as material had been derived from T cells, B-cell-depleted T cells, or PBMCs.

Only in-frame clones appear in the TCRdb table, and some are missing; sequencing was by immunoSEQ multiplex PCR. There are around 100,000 clones in the sample; around 87% occur only once, and about 3% lies in the top ten. The CDR3 length is 13 residues. V dropped 0 bases and J dropped 4 bases, with 4 bases sitting between them. Germline V lookup: CDR1 LGHDT, CDR2 YNNKEL (reference sequence). Sequenced sample: peripheral blood. The clonotype originates from a man aged 50-59 years with active or convalescent COVID-19. The rearrangement links TRBV3-1 (or the pseudogene TRBV3-2) to TRBJ2-1; D not certain. CDR3 region: CASSQDRYNEQFF. The CDR3 DNA is TGTGCCAGCAGCCAAGACCGGTACAATGAGCAGTTCTTC.